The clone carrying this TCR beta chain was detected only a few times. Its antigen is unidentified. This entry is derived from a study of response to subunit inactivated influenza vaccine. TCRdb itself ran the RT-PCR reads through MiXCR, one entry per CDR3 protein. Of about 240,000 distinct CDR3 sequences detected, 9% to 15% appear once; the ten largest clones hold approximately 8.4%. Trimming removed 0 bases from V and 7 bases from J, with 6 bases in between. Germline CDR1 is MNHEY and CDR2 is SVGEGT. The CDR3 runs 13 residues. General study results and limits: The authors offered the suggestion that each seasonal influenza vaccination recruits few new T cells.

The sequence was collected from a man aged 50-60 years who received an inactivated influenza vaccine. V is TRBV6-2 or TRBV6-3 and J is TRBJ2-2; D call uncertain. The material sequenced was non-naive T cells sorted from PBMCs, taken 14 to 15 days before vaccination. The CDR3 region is CASSYSGFGELFF. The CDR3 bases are TGTGCCAGCAGTTACTCCGGGTTCGGGGAGCTGTTTTTT.